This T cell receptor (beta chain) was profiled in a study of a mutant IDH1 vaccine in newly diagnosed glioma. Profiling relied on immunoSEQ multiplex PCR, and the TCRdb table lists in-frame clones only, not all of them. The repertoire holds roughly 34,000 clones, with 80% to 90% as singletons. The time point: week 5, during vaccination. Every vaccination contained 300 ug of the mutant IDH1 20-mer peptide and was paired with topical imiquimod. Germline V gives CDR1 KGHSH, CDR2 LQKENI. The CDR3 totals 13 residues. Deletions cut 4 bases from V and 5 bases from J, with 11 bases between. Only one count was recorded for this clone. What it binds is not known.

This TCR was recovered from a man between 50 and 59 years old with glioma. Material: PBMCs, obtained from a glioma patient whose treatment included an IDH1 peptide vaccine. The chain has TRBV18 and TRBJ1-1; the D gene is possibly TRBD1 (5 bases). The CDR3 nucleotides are TGTGCCAGCTCACTTCAGGGAGGGACTGAAGCTTTCTTT. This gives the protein CASSLQGGTEAFF.